The sequence of this TCR beta chain was determined in a study of shared clonotypes between healthy human individuals. Notes on the study in general: As a rule, naive subsets had a larger estimated richness than memory subsets. Clonotype sharing among the donors was expected to vary with sequencing depth.

The CDR3 has 13 amino acids. Germline V CDR1 and CDR2: MGHDK, SYGVNS. V was trimmed by 4 bases and J by 10 bases, leaving 14 bases between them. Note on this clone: Antigen: not known.

Genomic DNA per cell subset filled all wells of several immunoSEQ plates. Roughly 200 ng DNA, 25,000 to 35,000 T cell genomes, went into each sorted-subset replicate PCR. The data were produced by immunoSEQ multiplex PCR, yet TCRdb's version contains in-frame clones alone and is incomplete. This table holds fewer than 850,000 clones, around 96% found once. CD8 cells classed as naive were CD45RO-negative and positively selected for CCR7, excluding terminally differentiated effector memory CD45RA+ cells. V is TRBV25-1 and J is TRBJ2-1, with a weak D call TRBD1 (6 bases). This receptor was identified in a man aged 30 to 39 in good health. Sequenced sample: naive CD8+ T cells sorted from blood. The CDR3: CASSGTLTGEQFF. Written as DNA, the CDR3 is TGTGCCAGCAGTGGAACCCTGACAGGCGAGCAGTTCTTC.